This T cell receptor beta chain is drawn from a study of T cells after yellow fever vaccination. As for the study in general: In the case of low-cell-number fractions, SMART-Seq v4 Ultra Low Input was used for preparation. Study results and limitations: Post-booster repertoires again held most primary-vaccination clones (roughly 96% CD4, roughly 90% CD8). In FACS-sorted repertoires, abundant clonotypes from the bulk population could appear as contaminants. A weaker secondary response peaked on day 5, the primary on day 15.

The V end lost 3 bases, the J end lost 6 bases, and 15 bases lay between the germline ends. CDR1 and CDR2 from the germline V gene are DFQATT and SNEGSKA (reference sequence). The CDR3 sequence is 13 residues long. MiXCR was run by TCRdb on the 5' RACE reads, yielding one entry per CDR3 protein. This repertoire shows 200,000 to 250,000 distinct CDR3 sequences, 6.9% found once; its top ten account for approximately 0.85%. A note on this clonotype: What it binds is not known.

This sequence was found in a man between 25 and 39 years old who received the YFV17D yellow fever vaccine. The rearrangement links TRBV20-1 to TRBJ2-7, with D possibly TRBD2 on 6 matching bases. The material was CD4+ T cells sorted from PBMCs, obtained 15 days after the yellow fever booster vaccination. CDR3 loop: CSASVDYGLEQYF. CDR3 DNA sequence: TGCAGTGCTAGCGTGGACTACGGCCTCGAGCAGTACTTC.